This T cell receptor (beta chain) was sequenced for a study of Graves' ophthalmopathy and Graves' hyperthyroidism. For repertoire sequencing, the TCR beta CDR3 regions were amplified from RNA transcripts. A first-round RT-PCR used HTBI primers, followed by a second-round multiplex PCR. TCRdb processed the multiplex PCR reads anew with MiXCR; each CDR3 protein has one entry. The table has just over 400,000 distinct CDR3 sequences, under 25% seen once; the top ten hold around 3%. Trimming cost V 6 bases and J 6 bases; bases outside gene matches: 7. This CDR3 is 13 amino acids long. Sequenced input: peripheral blood. The chain links TRBV12-3 or TRBV12-4 to TRBJ1-2; the match to TRBD1 covers 7 bases. The sequence was obtained from a woman younger than 35 with stable Graves' hyperthyroidism. The DNA for the CDR3 is TGTGCCAGCAGAGTACAGGGGTTTAATGGCTACACCTTC. Protein product: CASRVQGFNGYTF.